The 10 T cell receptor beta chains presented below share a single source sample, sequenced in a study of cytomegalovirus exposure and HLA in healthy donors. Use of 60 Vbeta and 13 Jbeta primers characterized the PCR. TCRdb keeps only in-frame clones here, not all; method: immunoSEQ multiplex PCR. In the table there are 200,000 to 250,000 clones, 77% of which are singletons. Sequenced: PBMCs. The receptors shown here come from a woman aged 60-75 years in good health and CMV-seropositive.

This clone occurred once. The CDR3 loop reads CAWSLAGRKPQHF. DNA of the CDR3: TGTGCCTGGAGTCTGGCAGGAAGAAAGCCCCAGCATTTT. The chain has TRBV30 and TRBJ1-5; D not resolved. CDR1 is GTSNPN, CDR2 SVGIG, per germline (reference sequence). CDR3 length equals 13 residues. Trimming took 2 bases from V and 8 from J, leaving 13 bases between them.

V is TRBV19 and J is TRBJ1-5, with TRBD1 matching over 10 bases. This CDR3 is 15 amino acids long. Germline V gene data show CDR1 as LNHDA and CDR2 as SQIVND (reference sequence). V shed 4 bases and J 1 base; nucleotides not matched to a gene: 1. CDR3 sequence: CASSRDRGSNQPQHF. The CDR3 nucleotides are TGTGCCAGTAGTAGGGACAGGGGAAGCAATCAGCCCCAGCATTTT.

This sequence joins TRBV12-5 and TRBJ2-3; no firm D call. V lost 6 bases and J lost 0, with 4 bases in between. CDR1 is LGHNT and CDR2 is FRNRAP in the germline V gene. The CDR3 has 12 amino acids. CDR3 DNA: TGTGCTAGTGGGGGCAGCACAGATACGCAGTATTTT. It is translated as CASGGSTDTQYF.

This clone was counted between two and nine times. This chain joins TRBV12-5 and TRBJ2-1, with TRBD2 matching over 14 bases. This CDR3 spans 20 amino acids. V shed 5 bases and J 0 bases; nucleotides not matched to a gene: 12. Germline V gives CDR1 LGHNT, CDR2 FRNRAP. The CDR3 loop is CASGPARLAGGGRSYNEQFF. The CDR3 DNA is TGTGCTAGTGGTCCCGCCCGACTAGCGGGAGGGGGACGCTCCTACAATGAGCAGTTCTTC.

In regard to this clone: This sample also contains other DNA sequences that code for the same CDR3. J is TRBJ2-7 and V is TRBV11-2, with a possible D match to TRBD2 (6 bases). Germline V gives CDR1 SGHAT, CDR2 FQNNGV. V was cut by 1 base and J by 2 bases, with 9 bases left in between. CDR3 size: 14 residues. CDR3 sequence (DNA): TGTGCCAGCAGCTTAGTGGGGGGAGCCTACGAGCAGTACTTC. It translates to CASSLVGGAYEQYF.

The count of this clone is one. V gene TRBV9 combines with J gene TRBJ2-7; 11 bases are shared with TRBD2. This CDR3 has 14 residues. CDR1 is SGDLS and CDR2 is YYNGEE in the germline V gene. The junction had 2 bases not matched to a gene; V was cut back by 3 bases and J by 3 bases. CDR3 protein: CASSELAGGYEQYF. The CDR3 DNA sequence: TGTGCCAGCAGCGAGCTAGCGGGAGGCTACGAGCAGTACTTC.

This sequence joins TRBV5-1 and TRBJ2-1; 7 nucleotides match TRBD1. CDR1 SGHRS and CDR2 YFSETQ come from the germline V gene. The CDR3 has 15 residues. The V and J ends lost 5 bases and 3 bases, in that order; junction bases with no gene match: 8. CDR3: CASRRMTGNYNEQFF. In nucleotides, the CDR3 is TGCGCCAGCAGGCGAATGACAGGGAACTACAATGAGCAGTTCTTC.

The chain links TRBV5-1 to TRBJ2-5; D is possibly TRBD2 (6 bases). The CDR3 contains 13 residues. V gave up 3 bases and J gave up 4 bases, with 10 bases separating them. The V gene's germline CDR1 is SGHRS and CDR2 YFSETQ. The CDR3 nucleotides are TGCGCCAGCAGCTGGGAGGCTAGAGAGACCCAGTACTTC. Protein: CASSWEARETQYF.

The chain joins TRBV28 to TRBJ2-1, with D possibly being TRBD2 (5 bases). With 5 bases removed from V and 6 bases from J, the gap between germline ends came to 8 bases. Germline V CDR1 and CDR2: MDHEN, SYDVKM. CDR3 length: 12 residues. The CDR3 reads CASSDYINEQFF. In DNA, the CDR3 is TGTGCCAGCAGTGACTATATCAATGAGCAGTTCTTC.

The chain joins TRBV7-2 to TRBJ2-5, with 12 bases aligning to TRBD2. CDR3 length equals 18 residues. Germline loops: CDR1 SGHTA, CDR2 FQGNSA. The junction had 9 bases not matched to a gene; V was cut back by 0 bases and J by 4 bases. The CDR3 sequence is CASSLARLAGGFGETQYF. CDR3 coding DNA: TGTGCCAGCAGCTTAGCGCGGCTAGCGGGAGGGTTTGGAGAGACCCAGTACTTC.